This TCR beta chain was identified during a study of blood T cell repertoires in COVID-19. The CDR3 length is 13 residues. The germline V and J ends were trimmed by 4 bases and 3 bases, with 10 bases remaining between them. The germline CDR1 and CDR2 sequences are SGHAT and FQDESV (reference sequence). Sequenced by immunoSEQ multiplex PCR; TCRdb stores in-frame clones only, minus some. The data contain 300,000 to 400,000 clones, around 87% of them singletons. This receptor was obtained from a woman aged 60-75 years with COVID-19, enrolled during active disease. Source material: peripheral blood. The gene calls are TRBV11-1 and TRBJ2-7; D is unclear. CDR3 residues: CASSSPGYYEQYF. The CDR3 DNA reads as TGTGCCAGCAGCTCCCCAGGATACTACGAGCAGTACTTC. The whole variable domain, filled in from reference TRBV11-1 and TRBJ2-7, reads EAEVAQSPRYKITEKSQAVAFWCDPISGHATLYWYRQILGQGPELLVQFQDESVVDDSQLPKDRFSAERLKGVDSTLKIQPAELGDSAMYLCASSSPGYYEQYFGPGTRLTVT.